This T cell receptor (beta chain) derives from a study of CD4 T cells in relation to SARS-CoV-2 and coronaviruses. At the level of the study: Negative control cultures got HIV-1 Nef peptides or no peptide.

CD4+ T cells from unexposed donors were obtained before the COVID-19 pandemic (2011-2018). The cells were cultured for 9 to 11 days before CD4+ T cells were isolated. Unexposed-donor CD4+ T cells were probed with SARS-CoV-2 S/N and four cold-coronavirus spikes, cells permitting. Half the medium was replaced with IL-2 medium on days 3 and 7. The CDR3 totals 13 residues. Trimming left V 6 bases short and J 5 bases short, with 13 bases between. Germline-derived CDR1 and CDR2 are KGHDR and SFDVKD. Notes on this clone: The target antigen is unknown.

Libraries were prepared by immunoSEQ multiplex PCR; TCRdb keeps only in-frame clonotypes and omits some of them. The repertoire holds about 18,000 clones, 60% to 75% seen once, with around 28% in the top ten. Source material: CD4+ T cells from PBMCs, cultured in vitro. V is TRBV24-1 and J is TRBJ2-7, with D tentatively TRBD1 (5 bases). This TCR was sampled from a human donor in good health. The CDR3 is CATSLGQGHEQYF. The CDR3 nucleotides read TGTGCCACCAGTCTGGGGCAGGGCCACGAGCAGTACTTC.